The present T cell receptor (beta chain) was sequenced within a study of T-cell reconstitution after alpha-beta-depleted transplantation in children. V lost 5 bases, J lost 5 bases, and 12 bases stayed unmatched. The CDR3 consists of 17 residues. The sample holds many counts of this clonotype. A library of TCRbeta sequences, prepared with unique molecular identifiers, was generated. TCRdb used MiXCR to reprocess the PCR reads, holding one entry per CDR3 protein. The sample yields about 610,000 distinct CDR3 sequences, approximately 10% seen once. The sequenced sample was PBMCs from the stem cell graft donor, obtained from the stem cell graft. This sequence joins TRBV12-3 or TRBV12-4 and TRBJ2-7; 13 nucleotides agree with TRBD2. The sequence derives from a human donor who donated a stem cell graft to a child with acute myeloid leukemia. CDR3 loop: CASSPHRTSGRTNEQYF. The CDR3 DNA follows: TGTGCCAGCAGTCCGCACCGGACTAGCGGGAGAACCAACGAGCAGTACTTC.